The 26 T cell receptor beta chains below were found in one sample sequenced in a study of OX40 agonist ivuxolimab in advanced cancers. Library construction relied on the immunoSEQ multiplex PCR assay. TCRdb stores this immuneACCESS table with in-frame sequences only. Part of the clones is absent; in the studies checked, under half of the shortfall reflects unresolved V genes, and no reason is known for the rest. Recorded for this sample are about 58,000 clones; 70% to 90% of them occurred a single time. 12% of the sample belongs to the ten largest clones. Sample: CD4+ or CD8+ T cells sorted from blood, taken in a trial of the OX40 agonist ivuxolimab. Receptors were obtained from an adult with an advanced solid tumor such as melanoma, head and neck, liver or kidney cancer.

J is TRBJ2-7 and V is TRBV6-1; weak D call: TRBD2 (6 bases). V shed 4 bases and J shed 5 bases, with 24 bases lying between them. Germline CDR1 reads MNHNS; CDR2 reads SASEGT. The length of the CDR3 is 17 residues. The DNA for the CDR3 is TGTGCCAGCAGTGCCCTCGGTGGGTTGTCAGGGACTGACGAGCAGTACGTC. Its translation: CASSALGGLSGTDEQYV.

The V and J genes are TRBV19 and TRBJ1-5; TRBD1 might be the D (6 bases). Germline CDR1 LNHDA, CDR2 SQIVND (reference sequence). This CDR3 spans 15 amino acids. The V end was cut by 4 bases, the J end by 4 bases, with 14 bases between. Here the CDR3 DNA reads TGTGCCAGTAGTAGCGGGGGGGGCGAGAATCAGCCCCAGCATTTT. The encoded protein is CASSSGGGENQPQHF.

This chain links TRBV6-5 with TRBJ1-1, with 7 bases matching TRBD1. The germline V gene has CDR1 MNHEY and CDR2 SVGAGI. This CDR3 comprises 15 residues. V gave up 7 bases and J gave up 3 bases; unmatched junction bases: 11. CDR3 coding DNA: TGTGCCAGCAAAACGACCGGGACAGTAGACACTGAAGCTTTCTTT. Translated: CASKTTGTVDTEAFF.

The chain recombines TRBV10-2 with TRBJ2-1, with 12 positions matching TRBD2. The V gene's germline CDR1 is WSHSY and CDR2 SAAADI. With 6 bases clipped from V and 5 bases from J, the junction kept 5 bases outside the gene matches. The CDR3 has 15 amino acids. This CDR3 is CASRETSGSHNEQFF. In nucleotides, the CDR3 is TGCGCCAGCAGGGAGACTAGCGGGAGCCACAATGAGCAGTTCTTC.

CDR3 DNA sequence: TGTGCCAGCATCCCGGCCCAGGGGCGAACGCATGGCTACACCTTC. Translation: CASIPAQGRTHGYTF. The chain is built from TRBV6-5 and TRBJ1-2; possibly TRBD1 for D (6 bases). The ends were cut back, 7 bases at V and 6 bases at J, with 21 bases in the middle. The length of the CDR3 is 15 residues. Per germline, CDR1 MNHEY and CDR2 SVGAGI.

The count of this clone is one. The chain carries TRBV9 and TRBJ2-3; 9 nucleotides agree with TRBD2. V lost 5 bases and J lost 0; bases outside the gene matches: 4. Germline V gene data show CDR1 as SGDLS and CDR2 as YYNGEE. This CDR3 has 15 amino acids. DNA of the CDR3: TGTGCCAGCAGTCCTAGCGGGGCTAGCACAGATACGCAGTATTTT. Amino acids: CASSPSGASTDTQYF.

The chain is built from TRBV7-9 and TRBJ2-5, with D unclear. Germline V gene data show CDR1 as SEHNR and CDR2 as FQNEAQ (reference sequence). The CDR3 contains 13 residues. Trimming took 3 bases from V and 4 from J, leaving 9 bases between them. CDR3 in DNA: TGTGCCAGCAGCTTCGAAGCGAGAGAGACCCAGTACTTC. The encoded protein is CASSFEARETQYF.

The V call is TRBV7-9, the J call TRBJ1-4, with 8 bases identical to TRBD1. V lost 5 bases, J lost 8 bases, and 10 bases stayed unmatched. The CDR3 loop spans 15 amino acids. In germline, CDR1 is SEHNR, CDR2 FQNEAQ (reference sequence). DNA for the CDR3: TGTGCCAGCAGCATCCCAGGGGGCCTGAAGGAAAAACTGTTTTTT. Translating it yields CASSIPGGLKEKLFF. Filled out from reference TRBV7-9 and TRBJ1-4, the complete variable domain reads DTGVSQNPRHKITKRGQNVTFRCDPISEHNRLYWYRQTLGQGPEFLTYFQNEAQLEKSRLLSDRFSAERPKGSFSTLEIQRTEQGDSAMYLCASSIPGGLKEKLFFGSGTQLSVL.

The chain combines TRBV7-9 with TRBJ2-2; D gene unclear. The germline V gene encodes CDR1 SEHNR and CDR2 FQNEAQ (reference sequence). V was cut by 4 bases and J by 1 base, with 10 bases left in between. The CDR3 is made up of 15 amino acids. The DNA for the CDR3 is TGTGCCAGCAGCTCTTACACCTGGAACACCGGGGAGCTGTTTTTT. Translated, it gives CASSSYTWNTGELFF.

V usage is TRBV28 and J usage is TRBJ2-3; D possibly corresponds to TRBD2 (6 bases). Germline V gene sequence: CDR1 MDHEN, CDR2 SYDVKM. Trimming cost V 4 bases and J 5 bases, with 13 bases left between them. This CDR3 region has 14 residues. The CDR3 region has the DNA TGTGCCAGCAGTTCCCGGGACTTCGAAGATACGCAGTATTTT. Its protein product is CASSSRDFEDTQYF.

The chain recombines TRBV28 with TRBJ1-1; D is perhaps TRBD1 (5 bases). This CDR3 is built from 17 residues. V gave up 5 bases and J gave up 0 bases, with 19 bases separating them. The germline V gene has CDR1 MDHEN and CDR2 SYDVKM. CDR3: CASSPSSSEGLNTEAFF. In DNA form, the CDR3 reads TGTGCCAGCAGTCCGAGTTCCTCGGAGGGGTTGAACACTGAAGCTTTCTTT.

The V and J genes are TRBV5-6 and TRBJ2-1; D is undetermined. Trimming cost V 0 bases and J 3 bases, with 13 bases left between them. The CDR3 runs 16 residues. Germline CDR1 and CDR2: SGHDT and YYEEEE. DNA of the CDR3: TGTGCCAGCAGCTTGGAGGCGACATCGGGCTACAATGAGCAGTTCTTC. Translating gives CASSLEATSGYNEQFF. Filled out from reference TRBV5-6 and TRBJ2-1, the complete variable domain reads DAGVTQSPTHLIKTRGQQVTLRCSPKSGHDTVSWYQQALGQGPQFIFQYYEEEERQRGNFPDRFSGHQFPNYSSELNVNALLLGDSALYLCASSLEATSGYNEQFFGPGTRLTVL.

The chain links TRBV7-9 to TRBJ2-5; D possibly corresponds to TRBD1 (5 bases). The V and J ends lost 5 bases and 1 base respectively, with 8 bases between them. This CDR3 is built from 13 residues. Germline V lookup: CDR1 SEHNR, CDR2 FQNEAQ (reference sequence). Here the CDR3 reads CASSPTVQETQYF. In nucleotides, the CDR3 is TGTGCCAGCAGCCCGACAGTCCAAGAGACCCAGTACTTC.

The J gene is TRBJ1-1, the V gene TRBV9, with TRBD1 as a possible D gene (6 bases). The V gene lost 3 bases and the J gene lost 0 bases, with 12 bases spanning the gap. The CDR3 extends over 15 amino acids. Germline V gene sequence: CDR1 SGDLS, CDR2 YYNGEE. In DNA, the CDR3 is TGTGCCAGCAGCGATGGGACATTTTTGAACACTGAAGCTTTCTTT. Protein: CASSDGTFLNTEAFF.

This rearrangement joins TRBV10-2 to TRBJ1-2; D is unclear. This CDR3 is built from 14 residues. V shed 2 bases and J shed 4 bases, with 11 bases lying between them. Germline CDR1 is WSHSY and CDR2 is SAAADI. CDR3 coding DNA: TGCGCCAGCAGTGAGGCGAGGGAAGTCTATGGCTACACCTTC. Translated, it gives CASSEAREVYGYTF.

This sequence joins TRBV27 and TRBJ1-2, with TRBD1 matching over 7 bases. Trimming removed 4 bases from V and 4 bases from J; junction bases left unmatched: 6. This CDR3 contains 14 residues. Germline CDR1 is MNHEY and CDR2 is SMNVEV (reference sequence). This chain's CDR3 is CASSSLRDSYGYTF. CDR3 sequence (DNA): TGTGCCAGCAGTTCTCTCCGGGACAGCTATGGCTACACCTTC.

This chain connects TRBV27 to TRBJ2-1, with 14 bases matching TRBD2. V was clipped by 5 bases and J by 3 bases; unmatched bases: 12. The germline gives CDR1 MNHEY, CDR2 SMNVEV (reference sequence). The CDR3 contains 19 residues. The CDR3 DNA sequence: TGTGCCAGCAGTCTCAACCCGGGACTAGCGGGAGTAGGCTACAATGAGCAGTTCTTC. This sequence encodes CASSLNPGLAGVGYNEQFF.

The DNA of the CDR3 is TGTGCCAGCAGCTCCCCCGCTTATGGCTACACCTTC. This encodes CASSSPAYGYTF. The chain combines TRBV9 with TRBJ1-2, with D hard to call. The CDR3 has 12 amino acids. Germline CDR1 and CDR2: SGDLS and YYNGEE. V was clipped by 4 bases and J by 5 bases, with 9 bases between them.

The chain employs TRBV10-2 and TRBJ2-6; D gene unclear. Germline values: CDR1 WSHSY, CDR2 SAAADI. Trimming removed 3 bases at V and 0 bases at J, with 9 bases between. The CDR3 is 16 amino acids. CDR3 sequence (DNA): TGCGCCAGCAGTGATATCCAGATCTCTGGGGCCAACGTCCTGACTTTC. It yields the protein CASSDIQISGANVLTF.

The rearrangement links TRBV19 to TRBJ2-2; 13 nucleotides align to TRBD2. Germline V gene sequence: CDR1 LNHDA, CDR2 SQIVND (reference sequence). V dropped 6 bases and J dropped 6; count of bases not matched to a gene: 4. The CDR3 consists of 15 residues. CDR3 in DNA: TGTGCCAGTAGCGGACTAGCGGGAGTCGCCGGGGAGCTGTTTTTT. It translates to CASSGLAGVAGELFF.

The CDR3 nucleotides are TGTGCCAGTAGTATGGGACTAGCGGAGTACAATGAGCAGTTCTTC. Translating it yields CASSMGLAEYNEQFF. The V call is TRBV19, the J call TRBJ2-1; TRBD2 agrees at 11 bases. Germline V gene lookup returns CDR1 LNHDA and CDR2 SQIVND (reference sequence). Unmatched junction bases numbered 2, after V lost 3 bases and J lost 4 bases. The length of the CDR3 is 15 residues.

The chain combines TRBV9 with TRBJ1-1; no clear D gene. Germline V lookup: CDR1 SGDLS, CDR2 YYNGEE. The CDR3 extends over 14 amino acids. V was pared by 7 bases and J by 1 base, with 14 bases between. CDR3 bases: TGTGCCAGCCGCGGGCAGAAAGGGAACACTGAAGCTTTCTTT. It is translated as CASRGQKGNTEAFF.

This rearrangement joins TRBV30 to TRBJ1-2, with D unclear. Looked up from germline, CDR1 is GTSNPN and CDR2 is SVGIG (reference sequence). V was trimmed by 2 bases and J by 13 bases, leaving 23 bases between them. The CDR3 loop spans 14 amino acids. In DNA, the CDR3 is TGTGCCTGGAGTACTAGAGGCGTGATGAGCCAGGTCACCTTC. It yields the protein CAWSTRGVMSQVTF. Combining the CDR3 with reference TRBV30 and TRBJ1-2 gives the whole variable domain SQTIHQWPATLVQPVGSPLSLECTVEGTSNPNLYWYRQAAGRGLQLLFYSVGIGQISSEVPQNLSASRPQDRQFILSSKKLLLSDSGFYLCAWSTRGVMSQVTFGSGTRLTVV.

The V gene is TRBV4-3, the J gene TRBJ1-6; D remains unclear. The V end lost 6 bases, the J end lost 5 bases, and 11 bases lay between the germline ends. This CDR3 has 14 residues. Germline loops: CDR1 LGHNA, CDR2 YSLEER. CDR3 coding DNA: TGCGCCAGCAGACGAATCGGTGATAATTCACCCCTCCACTTT. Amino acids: CASRRIGDNSPLHF.

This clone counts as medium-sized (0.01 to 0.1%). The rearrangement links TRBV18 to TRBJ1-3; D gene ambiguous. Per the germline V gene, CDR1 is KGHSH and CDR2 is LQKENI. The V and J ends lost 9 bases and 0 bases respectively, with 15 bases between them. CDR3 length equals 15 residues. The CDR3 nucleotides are TGTGCCAGTCAAGGTGAAGGGAGCTCTGGAAACACCATATATTTT. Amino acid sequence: CASQGEGSSGNTIYF.

The CDR3 region is CASRSRTGWQFF. The CDR3 DNA sequence: TGTGCCAGCAGATCAAGGACAGGGTGGCAGTTCTTC. The V and J genes are TRBV13 and TRBJ2-1, with 8 bases matching TRBD1. Germline V lookup: CDR1 PRHDT, CDR2 FYEKMQ (reference sequence). The CDR3 loop spans 12 amino acids. V gave up 6 bases and J gave up 12 bases; unmatched junction bases: 7.